Below, 3 T cell receptor beta chains from the same sample are listed, as sequenced in a study of blood T cell repertoires in COVID-19. Sequencing used immunoSEQ multiplex PCR; TCRdb keeps in-frame clones, though not all of them. The sample includes approximately 160,000 clones, 80% to 90% seen only once; the top ten take around 7.7%. The sample consisted of peripheral blood. Source of these receptors: a man aged 40-55 years who had recovered from COVID-19.

The V and J genes are TRBV24-1 and TRBJ2-5, with 16 bases identical to TRBD2. This CDR3 is 16 amino acids long. J lost 3 bases, V lost 7 bases, and 4 bases had no gene match. Germline V gene sequence: CDR1 KGHDR, CDR2 SFDVKD. The CDR3 nucleotides read TGTGCCACCAGCGAGGGACTAGCGGGAGGGAAAGAGACCCAGTACTTC. Residues: CATSEGLAGGKETQYF.

This chain connects TRBV4-3 to TRBJ2-4, with 10 positions matching TRBD1. With V trimmed by 0 bases and J by 0 bases, 11 bases remained unmatched. CDR1 LGHNA and CDR2 YSLEER come from the germline V gene. There are 20 residues in the CDR3. CDR3 nucleotide sequence: TGCGCCAGCAGCCAAGAGTCCGGGACAGGGGACCTCCTAGCCAAAAACATTCAGTACTTC. Residues: CASSQESGTGDLLAKNIQYF.

This clone has only a few counts. The genes are TRBV9 and TRBJ2-1; TRBD1 aligns across 9 bases. The CDR3 extends over 15 amino acids. V was pared by 4 bases and J by 8 bases, with 10 bases of the junction left unmatched. Germline values: CDR1 SGDLS, CDR2 YYNGEE. CDR3 in amino acids: CASSTGTGTPDEQFF. In nucleotides, the CDR3 is TGTGCCAGCAGCACGGGGACAGGGACCCCCGATGAGCAGTTCTTC.